These 13 T cell receptor beta chains were all obtained from the same sample, sequenced in a study of response to subunit inactivated influenza vaccine. Via MiXCR, TCRdb re-called the RT-PCR reads, giving one row per CDR3 protein. This sample has 280,000 or so distinct CDR3 sequences, with 21% found just once. The sequences come from PBMCs from blood, collected approximately 22 months after vaccination. These receptors were obtained from a man between 45 and 75 years old who received an inactivated influenza vaccine.

The V gene is TRBV6-1, the J gene TRBJ2-3, with no clear D. The CDR3 extends over 14 amino acids. The V and J ends lost 6 bases and 3 bases respectively, with 13 bases between them. From germline, CDR1 is MNHNS and CDR2 SASEGT. The CDR3 sequence: CASSHRAPTDTQYF. As DNA, the CDR3 is TGTGCCAGCAGCCATCGGGCCCCGACAGATACGCAGTATTTT.

There are many counts of this clonotype. This rearrangement joins TRBV5-6 to TRBJ2-5; a weak D match, TRBD2 (5 bases). V was trimmed by 1 base and J by 8 bases, leaving 12 bases between them. Germline V lookup: CDR1 SGHDT, CDR2 YYEEEE. The CDR3 runs 13 residues. The CDR3 sequence is CASSLLAEGTQYF. CDR3 DNA: TGTGCCAGCAGCTTGCTAGCCGAGGGAACCCAGTACTTC.

This clonotype occurred a few times. This chain joins TRBV6-5 and TRBJ2-7; no reliable D call. Between the trimmed V and J ends, which lost 7 bases and 0 bases, there was a span of 10 bases. The CDR3 spans 13 residues. Germline lookup yields CDR1 MNHEY and CDR2 SVGAGI. As DNA, the CDR3 is TGTGCCAGCAAATTCAGACTCTCCTACGAGCAGTACTTC. Protein product: CASKFRLSYEQYF.

The gene calls are TRBV6-5 and TRBJ2-7; no reliable D call. With 2 bases removed from V and 0 bases from J, the gap between germline ends came to 11 bases. Germline loops: CDR1 MNHEY, CDR2 SVGAGI. The CDR3 is 15 residues long. CDR3 protein: CASSYLVPSSYEQYF. The CDR3 DNA follows: TGTGCCAGCAGTTACCTTGTCCCGAGCTCCTACGAGCAGTACTTC.

The V and J genes are TRBV2 and TRBJ2-3, with TRBD2 as a possible D gene (5 bases). Germline-derived CDR1 and CDR2 are SNHLY and FYNNEI. This CDR3 contains 14 residues. Trimming pared 3 bases from V and 6 bases from J, leaving 13 bases between. The DNA of the CDR3 is TGTGCCAGCAGTGATTCACCGTCGGGGGATACGCAGTATTTT. Translation gives CASSDSPSGDTQYF.

The CDR3 region is CASSYSEGTETQYF. CDR3 bases: TGTGCCAGCAGTTACTCGGAGGGTACGGAGACCCAGTACTTC. This chain joins TRBV6-5 and TRBJ2-5, with D possibly being TRBD2 (6 bases). This CDR3 contains 14 residues. V lost 0 bases and J lost 5, with 10 bases in between. Germline CDR1 reads MNHEY; CDR2 reads SVGAGI.

V usage is TRBV7-9 and J usage is TRBJ2-2, with no clear D. V was clipped by 5 bases and J by 6 bases, with 16 bases between them. Germline V CDR1 and CDR2: SEHNR, FQNEAQ (reference sequence). The CDR3 is 15 residues long. CDR3 loop: CASSPNFRPAGELFF. DNA of the CDR3: TGTGCCAGCAGCCCCAACTTCCGCCCGGCCGGGGAGCTGTTTTTT.

The table lists this clonotype with a few counts. V and J are TRBV12-3 or TRBV12-4 and TRBJ1-3; no clear D. The CDR3 extends over 14 amino acids. Trimming pared 5 bases from V and 4 bases from J, leaving 12 bases between. CDR3 in DNA: TGTGCCAGCAGTGCCACCCAAAGAGGAAACACCATATATTTT. Amino acids: CASSATQRGNTIYF.

The chain joins TRBV20-1 to TRBJ2-7; TRBD2 agrees at 11 bases. CDR1 is DFQATT and CDR2 is SNEGSKA in the germline V gene (reference sequence). V gave up 3 bases and J gave up 2 bases; unmatched junction bases: 3. This CDR3 contains 14 residues. The CDR3 loop is CSASMGLAAYEQYF. CDR3 DNA sequence: TGCAGTGCTAGTATGGGACTAGCGGCCTACGAGCAGTACTTC.

V gene TRBV12-3 or TRBV12-4 combines with J gene TRBJ1-1, with D maybe TRBD1 (5 bases). CDR3 length equals 16 residues. V was cut by 1 base and J by 0 bases, with 12 bases left in between. The CDR3 DNA reads as TGTGCCAGCAGTTTAGGGTCCGGGGCCGTGAACACTGAAGCTTTCTTT. It encodes CASSLGSGAVNTEAFF.

V gene TRBV28 combines with J gene TRBJ2-7; D gene uncertain. Trimming shortened V by 4 bases and J by 3 bases, and 7 bases separated the two germline ends. CDR1 is MDHEN, CDR2 SYDVKM, per germline. The CDR3 spans 12 residues. The CDR3 region has the DNA TGTGCCAGCAGTTCTGGCCGCTACGAGCAGTACTTC. Translation gives CASSSGRYEQYF.

In its sample, this clonotype was seen once. As DNA, the CDR3 is TGCAGCGTTGGTTGGAGGCCCCAAGAGACCCAGTACTTC. This sequence encodes CSVGWRPQETQYF. This rearrangement joins TRBV29-1 to TRBJ2-5, with TRBD2 as a possible D gene (5 bases). Trimming left V 4 bases short and J 1 base short, with 10 bases between. The length of the CDR3 is 13 residues. CDR1 and CDR2 from the germline V gene are SQVTM and ANQGSEA.

This clonotype occurred many times. The chain couples TRBV20-1 to TRBJ1-5; tentative D call: TRBD1 (6 bases). V was shortened by 3 bases and J by 11 bases, with 14 bases between the two germline ends. In germline, CDR1 is DFQATT, CDR2 SNEGSKA (reference sequence). The CDR3 length is 12 residues. The CDR3 is CSASGQPPAQHF. As DNA, the CDR3 is TGCAGTGCTAGTGGACAGCCTCCCGCCCAGCATTTT.